This T cell receptor beta chain was sequenced for a study of cytomegalovirus exposure and HLA in healthy donors. Findings and caveats of the study: Later analysis demonstrated an association between a missense DCLRE1C variant and TCR beta V- and J-gene trimming.

The V end was cut by 5 bases, the J end by 2 bases, with 9 bases between. The CDR3 has 13 amino acids. Looked up from germline, CDR1 is MNHEY and CDR2 is SVGAGI. To note about this clone: Antigen specificity is unknown.

The primer mix had 60 Vbeta and 13 Jbeta primers. Sequenced by immunoSEQ multiplex PCR; TCRdb stores in-frame clones only, minus some. The table has about 130,000 clones, 75% to 90% seen once; the top ten hold around 19%. This clonotype was obtained from a man between 18 and 29 years old in good health and CMV-seropositive. Sequenced: PBMCs. The chain recombines TRBV6-5 with TRBJ1-2; a possible D gene is TRBD1 (5 bases). The CDR3 spells CASSPGLNYGYTF. The DNA of the CDR3 is TGTGCCAGCAGTCCGGGACTCAACTATGGCTACACCTTC.